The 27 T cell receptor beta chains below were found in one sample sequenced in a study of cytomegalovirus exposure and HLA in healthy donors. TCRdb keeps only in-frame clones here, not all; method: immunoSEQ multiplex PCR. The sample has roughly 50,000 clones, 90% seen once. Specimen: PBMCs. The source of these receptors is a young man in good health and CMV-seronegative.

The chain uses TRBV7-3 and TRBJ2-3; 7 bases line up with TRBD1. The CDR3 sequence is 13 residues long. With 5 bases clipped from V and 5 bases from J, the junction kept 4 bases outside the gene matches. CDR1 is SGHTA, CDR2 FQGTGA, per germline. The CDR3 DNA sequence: TGTGCCAGCAGCCCGACAGGGATAGATACGCAGTATTTT. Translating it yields CASSPTGIDTQYF.

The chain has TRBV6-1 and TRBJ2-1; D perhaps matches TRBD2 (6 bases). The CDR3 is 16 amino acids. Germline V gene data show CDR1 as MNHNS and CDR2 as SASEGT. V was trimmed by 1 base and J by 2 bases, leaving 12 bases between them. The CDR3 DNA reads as TGTGCCAGCAGTGAAGAGGCGGGACTCGCCTACAATGAGCAGTTCTTC. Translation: CASSEEAGLAYNEQFF.

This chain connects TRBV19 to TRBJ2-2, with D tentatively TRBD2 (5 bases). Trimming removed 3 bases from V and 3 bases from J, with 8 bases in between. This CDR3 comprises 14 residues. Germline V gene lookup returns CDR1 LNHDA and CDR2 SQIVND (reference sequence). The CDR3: CASSIGVDTGELFF. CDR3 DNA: TGTGCCAGTAGTATCGGGGTGGACACCGGGGAGCTGTTTTTT.

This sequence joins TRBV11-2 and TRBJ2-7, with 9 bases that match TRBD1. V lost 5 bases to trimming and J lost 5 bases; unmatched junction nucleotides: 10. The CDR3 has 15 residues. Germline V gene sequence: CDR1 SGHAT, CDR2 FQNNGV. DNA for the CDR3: TGTGCCAGCAGCAGGGACAGGGCTCGGGTAAACGAGCAGTACTTC. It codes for CASSRDRARVNEQYF.

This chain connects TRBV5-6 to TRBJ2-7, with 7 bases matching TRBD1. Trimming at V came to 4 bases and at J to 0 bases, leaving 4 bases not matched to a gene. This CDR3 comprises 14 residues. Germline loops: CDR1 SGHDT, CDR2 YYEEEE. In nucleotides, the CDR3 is TGTGCCAGCAGCCCTCAGGGGGTCTCCTACGAGCAGTACTTC. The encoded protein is CASSPQGVSYEQYF.

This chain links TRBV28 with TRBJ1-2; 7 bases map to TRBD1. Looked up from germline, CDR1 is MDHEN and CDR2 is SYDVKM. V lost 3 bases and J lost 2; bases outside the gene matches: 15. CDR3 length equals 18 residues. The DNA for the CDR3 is TGTGCCAGCAGTTTGTATGCCCTGACAGGGAGCCCAAACTATGGCTACACCTTC. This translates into CASSLYALTGSPNYGYTF.

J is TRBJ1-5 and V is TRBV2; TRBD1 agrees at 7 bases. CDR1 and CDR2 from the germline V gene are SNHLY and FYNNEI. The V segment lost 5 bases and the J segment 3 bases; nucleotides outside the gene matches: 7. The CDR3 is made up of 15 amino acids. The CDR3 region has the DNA TGTGCCAGCAGTCTCGACAGGGAGGTCAATCAGCCCCAGCATTTT. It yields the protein CASSLDREVNQPQHF.

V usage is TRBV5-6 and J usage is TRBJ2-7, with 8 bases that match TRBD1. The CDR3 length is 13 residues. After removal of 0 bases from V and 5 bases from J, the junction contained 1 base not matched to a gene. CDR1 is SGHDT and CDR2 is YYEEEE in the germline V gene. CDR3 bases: TGTGCCAGCAGCTTGGCAGGGGGCGACGAGCAGTACTTC. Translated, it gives CASSLAGGDEQYF.

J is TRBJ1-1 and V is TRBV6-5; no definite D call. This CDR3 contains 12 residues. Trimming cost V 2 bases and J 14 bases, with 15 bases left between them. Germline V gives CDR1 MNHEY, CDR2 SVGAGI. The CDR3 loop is CASSYLGKNVFF. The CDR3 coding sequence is TGTGCCAGCAGTTACCTCGGGAAGAATGTGTTCTTT.

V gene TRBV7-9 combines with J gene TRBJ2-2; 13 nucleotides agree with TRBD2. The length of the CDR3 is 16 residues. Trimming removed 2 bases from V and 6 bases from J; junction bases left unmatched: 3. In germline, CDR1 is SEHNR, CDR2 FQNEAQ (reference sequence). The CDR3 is CASSLRTSGSPGELFF. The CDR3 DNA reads TGTGCCAGCAGCTTAAGGACTAGCGGGAGCCCCGGGGAGCTGTTTTTT.

CDR3 in amino acids: CASSLNVLAGEGYTDTQYF. In DNA, the CDR3 is TGTGCCAGCAGCTTAAACGTACTAGCGGGAGAGGGGTACACAGATACGCAGTATTTT. V and J are TRBV7-9 and TRBJ2-3, with 11 positions matching TRBD2. The CDR3 runs to 19 residues. The V gene end was trimmed by 2 bases and the J gene end by 2 bases; junction bases not matched to a gene: 12. Germline V lookup: CDR1 SEHNR, CDR2 FQNEAQ (reference sequence).

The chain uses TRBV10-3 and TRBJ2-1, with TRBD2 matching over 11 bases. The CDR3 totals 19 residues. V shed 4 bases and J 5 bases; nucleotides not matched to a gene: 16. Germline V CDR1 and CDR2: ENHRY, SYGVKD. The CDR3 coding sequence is TGTGCCATCAGTGGGGAGGGGGCGGCTAGCGGGAGGAGGAACAATGAGCAGTTCTTC. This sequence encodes CAISGEGAASGRRNNEQFF.

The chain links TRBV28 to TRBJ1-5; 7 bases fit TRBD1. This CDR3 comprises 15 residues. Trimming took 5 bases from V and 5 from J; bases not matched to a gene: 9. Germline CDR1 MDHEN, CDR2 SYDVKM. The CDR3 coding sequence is TGTGCCAGCAGTCACAGGGGCCAAGGGGATCAGCCCCAGCATTTT. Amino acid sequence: CASSHRGQGDQPQHF.

The CDR3 DNA is TGTGCCAGTAGTAGGGACAGGAACCTCTACGAGCAGTACTTC. It encodes CASSRDRNLYEQYF. The V call is TRBV19, the J call TRBJ2-7; 8 bases fit TRBD1. The CDR3 runs 14 residues. Germline CDR1 and CDR2: LNHDA and SQIVND (reference sequence). V lost 4 bases and J lost 3; bases outside the gene matches: 5. Combining the CDR3 with reference TRBV19 and TRBJ2-7 gives the whole variable domain DGGITQSPKYLFRKEGQNVTLSCEQNLNHDAMYWYRQDPGQGLRLIYYSQIVNDFQKGDIAEGYSVSREKKESFPLTVTSAQKNPTAFYLCASSRDRNLYEQYFGPGTRLTVT.

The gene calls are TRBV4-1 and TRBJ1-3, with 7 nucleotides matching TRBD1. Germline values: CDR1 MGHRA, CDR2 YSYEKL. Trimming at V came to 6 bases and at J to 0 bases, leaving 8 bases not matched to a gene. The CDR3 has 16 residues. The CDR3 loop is CASSQGTVSSGNTIYF. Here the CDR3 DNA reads TGCGCCAGCAGTCAGGGGACAGTGAGCTCTGGAAACACCATATATTTT.

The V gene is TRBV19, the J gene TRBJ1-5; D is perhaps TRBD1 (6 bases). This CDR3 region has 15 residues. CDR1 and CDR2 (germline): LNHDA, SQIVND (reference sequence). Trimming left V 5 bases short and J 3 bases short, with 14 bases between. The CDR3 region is CASSPGVGVNQPQHF. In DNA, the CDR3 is TGTGCCAGTAGTCCAGGGGTGGGGGTCAATCAGCCCCAGCATTTT.

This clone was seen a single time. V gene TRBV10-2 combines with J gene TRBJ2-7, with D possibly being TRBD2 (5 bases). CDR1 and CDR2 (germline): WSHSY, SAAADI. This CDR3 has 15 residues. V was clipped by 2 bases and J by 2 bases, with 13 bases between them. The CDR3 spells CASSEGGGLTYEQYF. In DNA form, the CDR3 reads TGCGCCAGCAGTGAGGGAGGTGGACTCACCTACGAGCAGTACTTC.

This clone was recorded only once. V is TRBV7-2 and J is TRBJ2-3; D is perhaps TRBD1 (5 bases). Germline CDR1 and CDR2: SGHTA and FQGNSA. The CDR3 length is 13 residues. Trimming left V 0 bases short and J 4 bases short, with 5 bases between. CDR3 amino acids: CASSLAGADTQYF. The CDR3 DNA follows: TGTGCCAGCAGCTTAGCAGGGGCAGATACGCAGTATTTT.

CDR3 in amino acids: CASSLSGAAGYEQYF. The CDR3 DNA sequence: TGTGCCAGCAGCCTCAGCGGCGCGGCAGGCTACGAGCAGTACTTC. This sequence joins TRBV9 and TRBJ2-7; perhaps TRBD2 as D (5 bases). This CDR3 has 15 residues. V was trimmed by 4 bases and J by 3 bases, leaving 17 bases between them. The V gene's germline CDR1 is SGDLS and CDR2 YYNGEE.

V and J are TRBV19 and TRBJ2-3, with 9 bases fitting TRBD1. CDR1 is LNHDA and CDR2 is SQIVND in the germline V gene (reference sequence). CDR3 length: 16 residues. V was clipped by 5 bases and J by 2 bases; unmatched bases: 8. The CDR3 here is CASSLGQGAITDTQYF. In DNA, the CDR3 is TGTGCCAGTAGTTTGGGACAGGGAGCCATCACAGATACGCAGTATTTT.

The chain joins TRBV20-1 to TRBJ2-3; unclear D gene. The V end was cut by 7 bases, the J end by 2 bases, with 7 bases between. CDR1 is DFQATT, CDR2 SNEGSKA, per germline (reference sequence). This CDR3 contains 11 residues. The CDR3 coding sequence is TGCAGTGGCGATCTCACAGATACGCAGTATTTT. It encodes CSGDLTDTQYF.

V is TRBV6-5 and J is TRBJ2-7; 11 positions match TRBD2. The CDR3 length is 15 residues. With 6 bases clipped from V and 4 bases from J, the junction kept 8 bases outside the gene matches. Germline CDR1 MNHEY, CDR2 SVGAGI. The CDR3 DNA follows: TGTGCCAGCAGGGGGGCTAGCGGGAGGCCATACGAGCAGTACTTC. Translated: CASRGASGRPYEQYF.

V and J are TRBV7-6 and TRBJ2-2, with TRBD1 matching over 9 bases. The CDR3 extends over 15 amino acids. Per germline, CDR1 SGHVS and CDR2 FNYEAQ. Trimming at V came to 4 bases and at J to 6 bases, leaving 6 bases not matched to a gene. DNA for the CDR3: TGTGCCAGCAGCTCTGGGACAGGGAATTCCGGGGAGCTGTTTTTT. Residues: CASSSGTGNSGELFF.

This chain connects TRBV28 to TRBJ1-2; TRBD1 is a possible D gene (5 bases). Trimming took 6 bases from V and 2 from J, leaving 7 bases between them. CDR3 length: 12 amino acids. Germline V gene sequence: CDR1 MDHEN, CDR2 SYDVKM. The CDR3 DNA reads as TGTGCCAGCAGGGGGCTAAACTATGGCTACACCTTC. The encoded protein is CASRGLNYGYTF.

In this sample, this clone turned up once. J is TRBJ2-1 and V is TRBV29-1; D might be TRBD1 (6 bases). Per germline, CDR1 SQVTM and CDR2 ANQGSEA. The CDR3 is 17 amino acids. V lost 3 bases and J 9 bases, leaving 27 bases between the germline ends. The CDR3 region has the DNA TGCAGCGTTGATCCTTATGGCCAGGGGTCAGGTGATGCTGAGCAGTTCTTC. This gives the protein CSVDPYGQGSGDAEQFF.

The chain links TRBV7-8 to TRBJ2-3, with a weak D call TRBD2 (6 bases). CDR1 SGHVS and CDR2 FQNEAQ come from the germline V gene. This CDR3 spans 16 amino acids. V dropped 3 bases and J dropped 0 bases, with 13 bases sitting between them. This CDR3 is CASSFVGDFSTDTQYF. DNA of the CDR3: TGTGCCAGCAGCTTCGTAGGGGACTTTAGCACAGATACGCAGTATTTT.

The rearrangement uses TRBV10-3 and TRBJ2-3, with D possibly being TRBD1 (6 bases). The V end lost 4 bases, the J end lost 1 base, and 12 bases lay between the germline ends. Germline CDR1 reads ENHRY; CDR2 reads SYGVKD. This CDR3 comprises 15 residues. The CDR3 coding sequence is TGTGCCATCAGTGTAAGGGGACAACGCACAGATACGCAGTATTTT. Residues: CAISVRGQRTDTQYF.